This T cell receptor (beta chain) was profiled in a study of early T cells in non-severe SARS-CoV-2 infection. About the research overall: Unsorted whole-blood RNA was sequenced in bulk, leaving chains unpaired. Study conclusions and caveats: CD4 and private specificities were missed by VDJdb matching, which favored anti-spike CD8 responses.

The CDR3 runs 15 residues. CDR1 and CDR2 from the germline V gene are KGHSY and FQNENV. V shed 2 bases and J 7 bases; nucleotides not matched to a gene: 9. Unique molecular identifier tags were affixed to discrete cDNA molecules. MiXCR was run by TCRdb on the 5' RACE reads, yielding one entry per CDR3 protein. Of 40,000 to 45,000 distinct CDR3 sequences listed, over 4% are singletons. This clonotype was observed many times. Its target is unknown. Sequenced: whole blood. The sequence came from an adult who was a healthcare worker with PCR-confirmed SARS-CoV-2 infection or an uninfected control (not recorded which). The chain combines TRBV16 with TRBJ2-5, with 8 bases aligning to TRBD1. The CDR3 region is CASSQNPTGEGTQYF. The CDR3 region has the DNA TGTGCCAGCAGCCAAAACCCGACAGGGGAAGGGACCCAGTACTTC.